The 27 T cell receptor beta chains below were found in one sample sequenced in a study of T-cell memory formation after mild COVID-19. TCRdb itself ran the 5' RACE reads through MiXCR, one entry per CDR3 protein. The data contain approximately 500,000 distinct CDR3 sequences, approximately 23% of them singletons. The sample consisted of PBMCs or a T cell subset sorted from them (not recorded which). The source is an adult woman who had mild COVID-19 (a few samples of this study predate the infection). Cell type and time point are not known.

The chain joins TRBV6-6 to TRBJ2-5; TRBD2 matches at 10 bases. The CDR3 spans 15 residues. V shed 0 bases and J 5 bases; nucleotides not matched to a gene: 3. Germline loops: CDR1 MNHNY, CDR2 SVGAGI (reference sequence). The CDR3 loop is CASSYSAGGQETQYF. The DNA of the CDR3 is TGTGCCAGCAGTTACTCAGCGGGAGGGCAGGAGACCCAGTACTTC.

The genes are TRBV18 and TRBJ2-4; no definite D call. The germline V gene encodes CDR1 KGHSH and CDR2 LQKENI. The CDR3 runs 16 residues. V was pared by 3 bases and J by 3 bases, with 15 bases between. The DNA for the CDR3 is TGTGCCAGCTCACCGCGCCTAAGGGATTACAAAAACATTCAGTACTTC. As protein: CASSPRLRDYKNIQYF.

The rearrangement uses TRBV9 and TRBJ2-2; 8 nucleotides line up with TRBD2. This CDR3 spans 15 amino acids. V was pared by 6 bases and J by 5 bases, with 9 bases of the junction left unmatched. Germline CDR1 SGDLS, CDR2 YYNGEE. The DNA of the CDR3 is TGTGCCAGCAATCCGGGACTAGGGATGACCGGGGAGCTGTTTTTT. Translating gives CASNPGLGMTGELFF.

This clonotype was picked up a small number of times. The genes are TRBV7-6 and TRBJ2-5; maybe TRBD2 (6 bases). Germline V lookup: CDR1 SGHVS, CDR2 FNYEAQ. V gave up 2 bases and J gave up 5 bases, with 15 bases separating them. The CDR3 has 15 residues. The CDR3 reads CASSLFVAGLETQYF. DNA for the CDR3: TGTGCCAGCAGCTTATTTGTTGCGGGATTGGAGACCCAGTACTTC.

The chain recombines TRBV15 with TRBJ2-3; TRBD2 is a possible D gene (6 bases). Germline CDR1 reads LNHNV; CDR2 reads YYDKDF (reference sequence). V dropped 5 bases and J dropped 0 bases, with 18 bases sitting between them. The CDR3 contains 17 residues. For the CDR3, the DNA is TGTGCCACCAGCCGGACAAGGCGGGGTCCTAGCACAGATACGCAGTATTTT. Encoded protein: CATSRTRRGPSTDTQYF.

The CDR3 nucleotides read TGTGCCAGCAGCGTAGCCCCGGACACCGGCGGGGAGACCCAGTACTTC. Residues: CASSVAPDTGGETQYF. This chain uses TRBV9 with TRBJ2-5; D possibly matches TRBD1 or TRBD2 (5 bases each). The germline V and J ends were trimmed by 0 bases and 5 bases, with 17 bases remaining between them. Germline CDR1 is SGDLS and CDR2 is YYNGEE. This CDR3 spans 16 amino acids. The whole variable domain, remainder taken from reference TRBV9 and TRBJ2-5, is DSGVTQTPKHLITATGQRVTLRCSPRSGDLSVYWYQQSLDQGLQFLIQYYNGEERAKGNILERFSAQQFPDLHSELNLSSLELGDSALYFCASSVAPDTGGETQYFGPGTRLLVL.

The V and J genes are TRBV9 and TRBJ2-1, with 12 bases that match TRBD2. The CDR3 is 16 amino acids. V shed 3 bases and J 10 bases; nucleotides not matched to a gene: 11. CDR1 is SGDLS, CDR2 YYNGEE, per germline. The CDR3: CASSGRLAGEIREQFF. CDR3 nucleotide sequence: TGTGCCAGCAGCGGGAGACTAGCGGGGGAGATACGAGAGCAGTTCTTC.

This clonotype has a handful of counts. The genes are TRBV19 and TRBJ2-5; 7 bases are shared with TRBD2. Per germline, CDR1 LNHDA and CDR2 SQIVND (reference sequence). The CDR3 length is 17 residues. V shed 2 bases, J shed 2 bases, and the junction held 11 bases outside the gene matches. CDR3 sequence (DNA): TGTGCCAGTAGTATATTCCTAGCGGCTAGTACTCAAGAGACCCAGTACTTC. Protein sequence: CASSIFLAASTQETQYF.

This clonotype was seen a handful of times. The chain has TRBV7-2 and TRBJ2-3; 9 bases align to TRBD2. Trimming cost V 6 bases and J 1 base; bases outside gene matches: 8. The CDR3 covers 16 residues. In germline, CDR1 is SGHTA, CDR2 FQGNSA. CDR3 amino acids: CASRGQRGAGTDTQYF. The CDR3 bases are TGTGCCAGCAGGGGCCAGCGGGGGGCTGGCACAGATACGCAGTATTTT.

This clonotype was detected only a few times. This chain links TRBV29-1 with TRBJ2-7; D possibly corresponds to TRBD2 (7 bases). Per germline, CDR1 SQVTM and CDR2 ANQGSEA. The V end lost 4 bases, the J end lost 5 bases, and 15 bases lay between the germline ends. The CDR3 loop spans 13 amino acids. CDR3 coding DNA: TGCAGCGTTGCCGGGGGCGGGAGAGACGAGCAGTACTTC. It yields the protein CSVAGGGRDEQYF.

This rearrangement joins TRBV10-3 to TRBJ2-2; TRBD2 matches 12 bases. Germline V gene data show CDR1 as ENHRY and CDR2 as SYGVKD. V lost 4 bases and J lost 6; bases outside the gene matches: 3. This CDR3 comprises 15 residues. The CDR3, as DNA: TGTGCCATCAGTGGGACTAGCGGGGAATCCGGGGAGCTGTTTTTT. Its protein is CAISGTSGESGELFF.

This clonotype was detected many times. The chain uses TRBV12-3 or TRBV12-4 and TRBJ2-1; 7 bases are shared with TRBD1. The CDR3 is 15 residues long. J was trimmed by 3 bases and V by 7 bases; bases with no gene match: 9. The DNA of the CDR3 is TGTGCCAGCACCCGGCCGGGACAGATCTACAATGAGCAGTTCTTC. This codes for CASTRPGQIYNEQFF.

This rearrangement joins TRBV4-1 to TRBJ2-7; D is uncertain. Trimming pared 3 bases from V and 0 bases from J, leaving 12 bases between. This CDR3 spans 15 amino acids. The germline V gene encodes CDR1 MGHRA and CDR2 YSYEKL. Written as DNA, the CDR3 is TGCGCCAGCAGCCAGATGGCGGCTCACTCCTACGAGCAGTACTTC. Amino acids: CASSQMAAHSYEQYF.

V usage is TRBV19 and J usage is TRBJ2-4; no firm D call. Germline loops: CDR1 LNHDA, CDR2 SQIVND (reference sequence). V shed 1 base and J shed 8 bases, with 3 bases lying between them. This CDR3 contains 11 residues. The CDR3 here is CASSIGDIQYF. The DNA of the CDR3 is TGTGCCAGTAGTATAGGGGACATTCAGTACTTC.

This clonotype is a singleton in its sample. This sequence joins TRBV28 and TRBJ2-3, with unresolved D. CDR1 MDHEN and CDR2 SYDVKM come from the germline V gene. The ends were cut back, 4 bases at V and 1 base at J, with 9 bases in the middle. CDR3 length: 14 amino acids. Here the CDR3 DNA reads TGTGCCAGCAGTTCCCCCGAGGGCACAGATACGCAGTATTTT. This translates into CASSSPEGTDTQYF.

This clonotype was recorded only once. The V and J genes are TRBV5-6 and TRBJ1-1, with D possibly TRBD1 on 6 matching bases. This CDR3 has 16 amino acids. CDR1 is SGHDT and CDR2 is YYEEEE in the germline V gene. V was pared by 2 bases and J by 5 bases, with 19 bases between. CDR3 sequence (DNA): TGTGCCAGCAGCTTCGGAGGGGGAGGTATGTTAACTGAAGCTTTCTTT. Protein product: CASSFGGGGMLTEAFF.

The V call is TRBV5-1, the J call TRBJ2-7; 8 bases are a match to TRBD2. The CDR3 sequence is 15 residues long. The germline gives CDR1 SGHRS, CDR2 YFSETQ. With V trimmed by 0 bases and J by 3 bases, 5 bases remained unmatched. CDR3: CASSLEASGHYEQYF. As DNA, the CDR3 is TGCGCCAGCAGCTTGGAAGCTAGCGGGCACTACGAGCAGTACTTC.

The chain couples TRBV12-3 or TRBV12-4 to TRBJ2-2; the D gene is possibly TRBD2 (6 bases). V was clipped by 5 bases and J by 6 bases, with 22 bases between them. The CDR3 is 17 residues long. In DNA form, the CDR3 reads TGTGCCAGCAGTCCCCGGGGTGGTGGGAGGAAGCCCGGGGAGCTGTTTTTT. Amino acid sequence: CASSPRGGGRKPGELFF.

This clonotype has only a few counts. The V call is TRBV27, the J call TRBJ2-3, with 8 nucleotides matching TRBD2. The CDR3 is made up of 16 amino acids. The germline gives CDR1 MNHEY, CDR2 SMNVEV (reference sequence). The trim removed 2 bases at V and 2 bases at J, leaving 6 bases unmatched. CDR3 region: CASSLGSSGYTDTQYF. CDR3 nucleotide sequence: TGTGCCAGCAGTTTAGGGTCTAGCGGGTACACAGATACGCAGTATTTT.

There are a few counts of this clonotype. The chain is built from TRBV21-1 and TRBJ2-2; the D call in the table, TRBD2, was not verified against the DNA. TRBV21-1 is termed a pseudogene. CDR3 size: 16 residues. For the CDR3, the DNA is TGTGCCAGCAGCAAAGCTAAGGGAGTTGACACCGGGGAGCTGTTTTTT. It specifies CASSKAKGVDTGELFF.

The chain has TRBV20-1 and TRBJ2-7; 9 nucleotides line up with TRBD1. The length of the CDR3 is 15 residues. The V gene's germline CDR1 is DFQATT and CDR2 SNEGSKA (reference sequence). Losses at the gene ends were 3 bases for V and 2 bases for J; bases not matched to a gene: 8. The CDR3: CSARNRQGGTYEQYF. The CDR3 nucleotides read TGCAGTGCTAGGAACCGACAGGGGGGGACCTACGAGCAGTACTTC.

The chain couples TRBV12-3 or TRBV12-4 to TRBJ2-3; 9 nucleotides align to TRBD2. The CDR3 runs 15 residues. Trimming took 4 bases from V and 2 from J; bases not matched to a gene: 4. The CDR3 loop reads CASSWSGRSTDTQYF. CDR3 sequence (DNA): TGTGCCAGCAGTTGGAGCGGGAGGTCCACAGATACGCAGTATTTT.

V is TRBV12-3 or TRBV12-4 and J is TRBJ1-1; D not resolved. V was shortened by 3 bases and J by 4 bases, with 9 bases between the two germline ends. This CDR3 contains 13 residues. The CDR3 sequence: CASSLGEGTEAFF. The CDR3 nucleotides are TGTGCCAGCAGTTTGGGCGAGGGCACTGAAGCTTTCTTT.

This clonotype was recorded at least ten times. The chain carries TRBV2 and TRBJ2-7; D ambiguous. Per the germline V gene, CDR1 is SNHLY and CDR2 is FYNNEI. V dropped 3 bases and J dropped 4 bases, with 16 bases sitting between them. CDR3 length: 15 residues. CDR3 sequence (DNA): TGTGCCAGCAGTGACCAGGACCCCTGGGCGTACGAGCAGTACTTC. This codes for CASSDQDPWAYEQYF.

V usage is TRBV6-1 and J usage is TRBJ1-2, with TRBD1 identical over 10 bases. CDR1 is MNHNS and CDR2 is SASEGT in the germline V gene. Trimming removed 7 bases from V and 4 bases from J; junction bases left unmatched: 9. CDR3 length: 15 residues. For the CDR3, the DNA is TGTGCCAGCATCCAAGGACAGGGGGGCCTCTATGGCTACACCTTC. Amino acid sequence: CASIQGQGGLYGYTF.

The rearrangement joins TRBV5-5 to TRBJ2-7; 7 bases align to TRBD1. The CDR3 length is 15 residues. CDR1 is SGHKS and CDR2 is YYEKEE in the germline V gene (reference sequence). Losses at the gene ends were 5 bases for V and 3 bases for J; bases not matched to a gene: 11. The CDR3 spells CASRTRTGELYEQYF. CDR3 in DNA: TGTGCCAGCAGGACCAGGACAGGCGAACTCTACGAGCAGTACTTC.

The chain has TRBV3-1 and TRBJ1-2; D unresolved. CDR1 is LGHDT and CDR2 is YNNKEL in the germline V gene (reference sequence). This CDR3 has 12 amino acids. V was pared by 4 bases and J by 8 bases, with 11 bases between. CDR3 in DNA: TGTGCCAGCAGCCGCCGAACAGCGGGCTACACCTTC. It translates to CASSRRTAGYTF.